Below are 2 T cell receptor beta chains sequenced from a single sample in a study of CD8 T cells in Susac syndrome. A quantity of about 0.5 to 1 ug RNA underwent reverse transcription using random hexamers. One entry per CDR3 protein results from TCRdb running MiXCR on the immunoSEQ multiplex PCR reads. The profile shows over 70,000 distinct CDR3 sequences, approximately 96% of them singletons. Sequenced: CD8+ T cells from PBMCs. The origin of the receptors is a human donor with Susac syndrome.

The chain has TRBV14 and TRBJ1-1, with 9 bases identical to TRBD1. Germline V CDR1 and CDR2: SGHDN, FVKESK. V was pared by 1 base and J by 8 bases, with 5 bases of the junction left unmatched. The CDR3 runs 14 residues. The CDR3 region has the DNA TGTGCCAGCAGCCAAGGAGGGACAGGGAGAGAAGCTTTCTTT. Amino acid sequence: CASSQGGTGREAFF. The full variable domain, in which reference TRBV14 and TRBJ1-1 provide the parts outside the CDR3, is EAGVTQFPSHSVIEKGQTVTLRCDPISGHDNLYWYRRVMGKEIKFLLHFVKESKQDESGMPNNRFLAERTGGTYSTLKVQPAELEDSGVYFCASSQGGTGREAFFGQGTRLTVV.

The chain couples TRBV20-1 to TRBJ2-5; D remains ambiguous. Germline lookup yields CDR1 DFQATT and CDR2 SNEGSKA (reference sequence). V lost 1 base and J lost 2, with 14 bases in between. The CDR3 consists of 15 residues. The CDR3 sequence is CSARGPGGQQETQYF. For the CDR3, the DNA is TGCAGTGCTAGAGGCCCCGGTGGGCAGCAAGAGACCCAGTACTTC.